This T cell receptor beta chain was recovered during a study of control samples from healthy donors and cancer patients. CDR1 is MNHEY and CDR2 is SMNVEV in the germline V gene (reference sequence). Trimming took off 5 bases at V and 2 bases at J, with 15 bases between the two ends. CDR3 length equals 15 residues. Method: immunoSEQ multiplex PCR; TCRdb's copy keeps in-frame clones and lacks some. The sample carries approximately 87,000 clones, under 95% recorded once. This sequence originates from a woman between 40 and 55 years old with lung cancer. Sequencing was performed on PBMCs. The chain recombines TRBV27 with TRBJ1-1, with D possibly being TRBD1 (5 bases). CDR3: CASSELATVNTEAFF. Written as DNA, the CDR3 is TGTGCCAGCAGTGAACTGGCGACAGTAAACACTGAAGCTTTCTTT.